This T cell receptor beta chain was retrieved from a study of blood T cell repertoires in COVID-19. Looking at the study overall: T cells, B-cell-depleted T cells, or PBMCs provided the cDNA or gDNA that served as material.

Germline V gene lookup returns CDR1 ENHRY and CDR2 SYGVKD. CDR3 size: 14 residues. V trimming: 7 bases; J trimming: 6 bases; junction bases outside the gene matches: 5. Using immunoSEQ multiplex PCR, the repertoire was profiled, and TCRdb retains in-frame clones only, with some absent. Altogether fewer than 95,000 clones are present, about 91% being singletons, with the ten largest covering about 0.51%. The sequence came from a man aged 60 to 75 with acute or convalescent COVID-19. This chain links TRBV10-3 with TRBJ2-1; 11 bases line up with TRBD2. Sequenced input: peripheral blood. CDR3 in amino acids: CAIKGLAGLNEQFF. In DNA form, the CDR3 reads TGTGCCATCAAAGGACTAGCGGGCCTCAATGAGCAGTTCTTC.